This TCR beta chain is from a study of blood T cell repertoires in COVID-19. Study-level background: There were acute and convalescent COVID-19 samples, and they came from the United States, Italy and Spain.

This clone was seen many times. Seattle-derived patients entered the study during active infection and were followed longitudinally. Clones were read by immunoSEQ multiplex PCR, and TCRdb kept only the in-frame ones, dropping some. The table has more than 350,000 clones, 80% to 90% seen once. The CDR3 totals 15 residues. Germline loops: CDR1 MGHRA, CDR2 YSYEKL. The V end was cut by 1 base, the J end by 1 base, with 8 bases between. The sequencing sample was made of peripheral blood. The V and J genes are TRBV4-1 and TRBJ2-1, with no clear D. The receptor comes from a woman aged 25 to 45 with COVID-19, enrolled during active disease. Here the CDR3 reads CASSQGSGSYNEQFF. DNA for the CDR3: TGCGCCAGCAGCCAAGGGTCAGGTTCCTACAATGAGCAGTTCTTC.